Here is one TCR beta chain with its context. Its antigen is not known. TCRdb fed the RT-PCR reads into MiXCR, producing one record per CDR3 protein. This sample has around 650,000 distinct CDR3 sequences, with approximately 14% found just once. The data stem from a study of response to subunit inactivated influenza vaccine. V gave up 3 bases and J gave up 3 bases, with 11 bases separating them. The CDR3 totals 13 residues. CDR1 is DFQATT and CDR2 is SNEGSKA in the germline V gene (reference sequence). General study results and limits: Researchers suggested that each seasonal influenza vaccination recruits few new T cells.

The receptor was isolated from a man aged 50-59 years who received an inactivated influenza vaccine. This sequence joins TRBV20-1 and TRBJ2-5; no firm D call. Sequenced here: PBMCs from blood, sampled about 11 days after vaccination. CDR3 sequence (DNA): TGCAGTGCTAGGCGTAGTTATAAAGAGACCCAGTACTTC. This translates into CSARRSYKETQYF.